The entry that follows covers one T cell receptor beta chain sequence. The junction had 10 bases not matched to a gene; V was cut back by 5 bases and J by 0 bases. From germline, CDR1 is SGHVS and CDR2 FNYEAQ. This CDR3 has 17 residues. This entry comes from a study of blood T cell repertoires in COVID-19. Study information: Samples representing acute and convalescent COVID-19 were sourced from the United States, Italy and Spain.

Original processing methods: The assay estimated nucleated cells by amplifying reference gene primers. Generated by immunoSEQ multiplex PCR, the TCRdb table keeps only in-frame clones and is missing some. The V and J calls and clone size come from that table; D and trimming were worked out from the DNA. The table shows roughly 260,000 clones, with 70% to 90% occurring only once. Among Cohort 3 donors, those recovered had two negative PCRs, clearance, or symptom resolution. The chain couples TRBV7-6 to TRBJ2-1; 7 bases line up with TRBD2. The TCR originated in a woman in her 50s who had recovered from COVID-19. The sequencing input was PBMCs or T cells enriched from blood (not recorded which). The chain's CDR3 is CASSAVAGPSSYNEQFF. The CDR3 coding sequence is TGTGCCAGCAGCGCAGTAGCGGGCCCGAGCTCCTACAATGAGCAGTTCTTC.